The clone carrying this T cell receptor (beta chain) was found once. No antigen is known for it. Additional DNA sequences in this sample encode the identical CDR3. This sample stems from a study of cytomegalovirus exposure and HLA in healthy donors. General study points: It was found in a later analysis that first-cohort TCR clusters tended to co-occur in the 95 to 150 validation repertoires.

Clones were read by immunoSEQ multiplex PCR, and TCRdb kept only the in-frame ones, dropping some. Here the sample spans 150,000 to 200,000 clones, roughly 88% being singletons. Material: PBMCs. This clonotype was sampled from a woman aged 18-29 years in good health and CMV-seronegative.

The CDR3 region has the DNA TGCGCCAGCAGCTTGGATAGTACCAGCACAGATACGCAGTATTTT. Encoded protein: CASSLDSTSTDTQYF. This chain connects TRBV5-1 to TRBJ2-3; no firm D call. Trimming left V 0 bases short and J 0 bases short, with 8 bases between. This CDR3 is built from 15 residues. Germline-derived CDR1 and CDR2 are SGHRS and YFSETQ.